This TCR beta chain was sequenced during a study of molecular identifiers for immune sequencing clone quantification. Findings and caveats of the study: Jurkat TCR RNA spiked in from one cell reportedly remained identifiable amid about a million naive cells. In naive cells, clones above 20 RNA copies held under 1% of molecules, whereas in effector cells they held over 98%.

TCRdb re-analysed the PCR reads in MiXCR, keeping a single row per CDR3 protein. Seen here are 85,000 to 100,000 distinct CDR3 sequences, approximately 22% observed once, and the top ten hold 1% to 1.2%. About this clonotype: No antigen is known for it.

The CDR3 is 16 amino acids. The germline V gene has CDR1 LGHNA and CDR2 YSLEER. Trimming took 0 bases from V and 0 from J, leaving 12 bases between them. This sequence joins TRBV4-3 and TRBJ2-7; D not certain. The material sequenced was naive CD8+ T cells from blood, with Jurkat cell RNA spiked in. As for subset: FACS-sorted CD8+CD4-CCR7+CD45RA+ naive T cells. This TCR was sampled from a human donor in good health. Some libraries in this study had Jurkat cell RNA spiked in. This chain's CDR3 is CASSQETGTTSYEQYF. For the CDR3, the DNA is TGCGCCAGCAGCCAAGAGACGGGCACGACCTCCTACGAGCAGTACTTC.